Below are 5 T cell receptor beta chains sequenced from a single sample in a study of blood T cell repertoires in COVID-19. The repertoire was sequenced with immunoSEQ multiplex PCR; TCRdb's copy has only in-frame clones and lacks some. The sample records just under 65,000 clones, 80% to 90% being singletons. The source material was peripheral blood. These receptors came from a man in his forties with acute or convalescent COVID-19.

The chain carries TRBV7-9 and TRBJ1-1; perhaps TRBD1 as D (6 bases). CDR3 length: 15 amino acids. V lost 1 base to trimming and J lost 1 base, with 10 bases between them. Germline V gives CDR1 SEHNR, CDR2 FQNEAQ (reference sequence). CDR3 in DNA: TGTGCCAGCAGCTTAGGAGGACAGACGAACACTGAAGCTTTCTTT. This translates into CASSLGGQTNTEAFF.

CDR3 DNA: TGCGCCAGCAGCTTGGCCCAGGGGGTATCTGGAAACACCATATATTTT. This gives the protein CASSLAQGVSGNTIYF. This rearrangement joins TRBV5-1 to TRBJ1-3, with 7 positions matching TRBD1. Per the germline V gene, CDR1 is SGHRS and CDR2 is YFSETQ. The V segment lost 0 bases and the J segment 1 base; nucleotides outside the gene matches: 4. This CDR3 has 16 amino acids.

CDR3 sequence reads: CASGHKGSQHF. The CDR3, as DNA: TGTGCCAGCGGACACAAAGGGTCCCAGCATTTT. The gene calls are TRBV3-1 (or the pseudogene TRBV3-2) and TRBJ1-5; tentatively, D is TRBD1 (5 bases). CDR1 and CDR2 from the germline V gene are LGHDT and YNNKEL (reference sequence). The CDR3 spans 11 residues. Trimming left V 8 bases short and J 11 bases short, with 13 bases between.

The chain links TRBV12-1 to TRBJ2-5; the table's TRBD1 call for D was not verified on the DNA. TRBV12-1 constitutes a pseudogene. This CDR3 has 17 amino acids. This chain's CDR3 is CASSFAYRTGGEETQYF. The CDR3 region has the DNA TGTGCCAGCAGCTTTGCGTACCGGACAGGGGGTGAAGAGACCCAGTACTTC.

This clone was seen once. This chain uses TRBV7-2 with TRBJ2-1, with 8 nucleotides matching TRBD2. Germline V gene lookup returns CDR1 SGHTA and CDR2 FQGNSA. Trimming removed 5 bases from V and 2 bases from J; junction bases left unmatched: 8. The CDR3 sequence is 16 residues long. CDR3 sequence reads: CASSPLRGGAYNEQFF. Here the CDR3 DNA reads TGTGCCAGCAGCCCCCTTCGGGGGGGGGCCTACAATGAGCAGTTCTTC.